This is a list of T cell receptor beta chains from one sample in a study of T cell responses to AZD1222 COVID-19 vaccine. Data came from immunoSEQ multiplex PCR; TCRdb stores just in-frame clones and leaves some out. Of some 150,000 clones listed, 93% were seen once; the top ten hold less than 6.5%. The starting material was peripheral blood, obtained on day 0 of AZD1222 vaccination. The source of these receptors is an adult in good health. CDR3s include the opening cysteine and the closing phenylalanine or tryptophan. Each record gives: D gene, clone size, J gene, V gene, CDR3 protein, CDR3 DNA. D genes are given only for firm matches. Clone sizes are given selectively: once, few, many, or a class where the clone is expanded.

d_gene: .; abundance: once; j_gene: TRBJ2-7; v_gene: TRBV6-5; CDR3aa: CASSPSLAQYEQYF; CDR3nt: TGTGCCAGCAGCCCGTCCCTAGCTCAATACGAGCAGTACTTC
d_gene: .; abundance: .; j_gene: TRBJ2-5; v_gene: TRBV30; CDR3aa: CAWKLGQSEETQYF; CDR3nt: TGTGCCTGGAAACTCGGACAGAGCGAAGAGACCCAGTACTTC
d_gene: TRBD2; abundance: .; j_gene: TRBJ2-3; v_gene: TRBV30; CDR3aa: CAWSPIAGNTQYF; CDR3nt: TGTGCCTGGAGCCCGATAGCGGGGAATACGCAGTATTTT
d_gene: .; abundance: .; j_gene: TRBJ2-2; v_gene: TRBV5-1; CDR3aa: CASSLFSQRANTGELFF; CDR3nt: TGCGCCAGCAGCTTGTTTTCACAAAGAGCGAACACCGGGGAGCTGTTTTTT
d_gene: .; abundance: .; j_gene: TRBJ1-1; v_gene: TRBV6-7; CDR3aa: CASSPIQGNTEAFF; CDR3nt: TGTGCCAGCAGCCCGATACAGGGGAACACTGAAGCTTTCTTT
d_gene: TRBD2; abundance: .; j_gene: TRBJ2-1; v_gene: TRBV9; CDR3aa: CASSVGLAGGVGNEQFF; CDR3nt: TGTGCCAGCAGCGTAGGCCTAGCGGGAGGGGTTGGGAATGAGCAGTTCTTC
d_gene: .; abundance: once; j_gene: TRBJ1-2; v_gene: TRBV12-3/TRBV12-4; CDR3aa: CASSLSKAGYTF; CDR3nt: TGTGCCAGCAGTTTAAGTAAAGCCGGCTACACCTTC
d_gene: .; abundance: .; j_gene: TRBJ1-1; v_gene: TRBV19; CDR3aa: CASSIVSWTEAFF; CDR3nt: TGTGCCAGTAGTATAGTCTCATGGACTGAAGCTTTCTTT
d_gene: .; abundance: .; j_gene: TRBJ2-5; v_gene: TRBV5-4; CDR3aa: CASSLAGTLQETQYF; CDR3nt: TGTGCCAGCAGCTTGGCCGGGACTCTCCAAGAGACCCAGTACTTC
d_gene: .; abundance: .; j_gene: TRBJ1-1; v_gene: TRBV19; CDR3aa: CASSSQGNTEAFF; CDR3nt: TGTGCCAGTAGTTCACAGGGGAACACTGAAGCTTTCTTT
d_gene: .; abundance: few; j_gene: TRBJ2-2; v_gene: TRBV19; CDR3aa: CASSISSNTGELFF; CDR3nt: TGTGCCAGTAGTATTAGTAGTAACACCGGGGAGCTGTTTTTT
d_gene: .; abundance: .; j_gene: TRBJ1-1; v_gene: TRBV7-9; CDR3aa: CASTLGAGSSEAFF; CDR3nt: TGTGCCAGCACTCTAGGGGCAGGGTCATCGGAAGCTTTCTTT
d_gene: .; abundance: .; j_gene: TRBJ2-1; v_gene: TRBV5-6; CDR3aa: CASSLWGEQFF; CDR3nt: TGTGCCAGCAGCTTGTGGGGGGAGCAGTTCTTC
d_gene: .; abundance: .; j_gene: TRBJ2-5; v_gene: TRBV12-3/TRBV12-4; CDR3aa: CASSWAAQETQYF; CDR3nt: TGTGCCAGCAGTTGGGCAGCACAAGAGACCCAGTACTTC
d_gene: .; abundance: .; j_gene: TRBJ2-3; v_gene: TRBV19; CDR3aa: CASSQGGSTDTQYF; CDR3nt: TGTGCCAGTAGTCAAGGGGGTAGCACAGATACGCAGTATTTT
d_gene: .; abundance: .; j_gene: TRBJ2-3; v_gene: TRBV9; CDR3aa: CASSVAGTDTQYF; CDR3nt: TGTGCCAGCAGCGTAGCTGGAACAGATACGCAGTATTTT
d_gene: TRBD1; abundance: .; j_gene: TRBJ1-2; v_gene: TRBV19; CDR3aa: CASTPRTGLRDYGYTF; CDR3nt: TGTGCCAGTACCCCCAGGACAGGTCTCCGGGACTATGGCTACACCTTC
d_gene: .; abundance: .; j_gene: TRBJ2-1; v_gene: TRBV7-9; CDR3aa: CASSSAGYNEQFF; CDR3nt: TGTGCCAGCAGCTCGGCAGGGTACAATGAGCAGTTCTTC
d_gene: .; abundance: few; j_gene: TRBJ1-1; v_gene: TRBV18; CDR3aa: CASSPPTGRSTAFF; CDR3nt: TGTGCCAGCTCACCCCCAACAGGGCGATCAACGGCTTTCTTT
d_gene: .; abundance: .; j_gene: TRBJ2-7; v_gene: TRBV6-6; CDR3aa: CASSYGRGYEQYF; CDR3nt: TGTGCCAGCAGTTACGGTAGGGGCTACGAGCAGTACTTC
d_gene: TRBD1; abundance: .; j_gene: TRBJ1-2; v_gene: TRBV28; CDR3aa: CASRRLDRVGGYTF; CDR3nt: TGTGCCAGCAGACGCCTCGACAGGGTTGGTGGCTACACCTTC
d_gene: TRBD1; abundance: .; j_gene: TRBJ1-6; v_gene: TRBV2; CDR3aa: CASTRFETGDNSPLHF; CDR3nt: TGTGCCAGCACCCGCTTCGAGACAGGGGACAATTCACCCCTCCACTTT
d_gene: TRBD1; abundance: .; j_gene: TRBJ2-7; v_gene: TRBV10-1; CDR3aa: CARGNRDRPYEQYF; CDR3nt: TGCGCCAGGGGGAACCGGGACAGGCCCTACGAGCAGTACTTC
d_gene: .; abundance: once; j_gene: TRBJ1-4; v_gene: TRBV25-1; CDR3aa: CASSDRFNEKLFF; CDR3nt: TGTGCCAGCAGTGACAGGTTTAATGAAAAACTGTTTTTT
d_gene: .; abundance: .; j_gene: TRBJ1-2; v_gene: TRBV30; CDR3aa: CAWSRASYGYTF; CDR3nt: TGTGCCTGGAGTAGGGCAAGCTATGGCTACACCTTC
d_gene: TRBD2; abundance: .; j_gene: TRBJ2-7; v_gene: TRBV6-6; CDR3aa: CASSQLGRGRGEQYF; CDR3nt: TGTGCCAGCAGTCAACTAGGACGCGGGAGAGGTGAGCAGTACTTC
d_gene: TRBD1; abundance: .; j_gene: TRBJ1-5; v_gene: TRBV28; CDR3aa: CASSSGGAGQPQHF; CDR3nt: TGTGCCAGCAGTTCAGGGGGGGCAGGTCAGCCCCAGCATTTT
d_gene: TRBD1; abundance: once; j_gene: TRBJ1-1; v_gene: TRBV29-1; CDR3aa: CSGQGWDTEAFF; CDR3nt: TGCAGCGGACAGGGTTGGGACACTGAAGCTTTCTTT
d_gene: TRBD2; abundance: once; j_gene: TRBJ2-3; v_gene: TRBV29-1; CDR3aa: CSAVGLAPSTDTQYF; CDR3nt: TGCAGCGCCGTCGGACTAGCGCCTAGCACAGATACGCAGTATTTT
d_gene: TRBD2; abundance: few; j_gene: TRBJ2-7; v_gene: TRBV12-3/TRBV12-4; CDR3aa: CASSLGTSYEQYF; CDR3nt: TGTGCCAGCAGTTTAGGGACTAGCTACGAGCAGTACTTC
d_gene: TRBD1; abundance: .; j_gene: TRBJ2-1; v_gene: TRBV29-1; CDR3aa: CSVGTGGDYNEQFF; CDR3nt: TGCAGCGTTGGGACAGGGGGAGACTACAATGAGCAGTTCTTC
d_gene: .; abundance: .; j_gene: TRBJ2-5; v_gene: TRBV5-1; CDR3aa: CASSLEYQETQYF; CDR3nt: TGCGCCAGCAGCTTAGAATACCAAGAGACCCAGTACTTC